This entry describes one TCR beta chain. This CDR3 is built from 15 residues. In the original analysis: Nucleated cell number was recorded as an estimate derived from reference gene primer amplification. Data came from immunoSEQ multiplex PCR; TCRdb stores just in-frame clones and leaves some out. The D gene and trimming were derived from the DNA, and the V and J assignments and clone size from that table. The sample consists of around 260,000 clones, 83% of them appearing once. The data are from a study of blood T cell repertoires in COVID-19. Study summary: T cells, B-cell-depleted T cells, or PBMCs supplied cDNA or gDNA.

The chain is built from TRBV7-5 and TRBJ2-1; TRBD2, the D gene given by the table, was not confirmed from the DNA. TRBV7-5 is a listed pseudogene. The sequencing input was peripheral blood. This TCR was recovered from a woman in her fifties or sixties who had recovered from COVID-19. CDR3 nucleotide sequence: TGTGTCAGAAGCTTCCTAGCGGGCCACCCCAATGAGCAGTTCTTC. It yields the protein CVRSFLAGHPNEQFF.